The subject of this entry is one TCR beta chain. There is no known antigen for this receptor. Nothing much larger sits one base from this clone, and base qualities are not available. The data derive from a study of CD8+CD57+ T cells in acquired aplastic anemia (dated by TCRdb to about 2018). Notes on the research overall: Extracted DNA from sorted CD4+ and CD8+ cells averaged 3.2 ug, ranging from roughly 0.17 to 30 ug. An average of approximately 10 million reads for CD4+ cells and 11.0 million reads for CD8+ cells was obtained from healthy donor samples.

The study deep-sequenced TCR repertoires of sorted CD4+ and CD8+ blood T cells from severe aplastic anemia patients and healthy subjects. Ficoll-Paque density gradient centrifugation was used to isolate peripheral blood mononuclear cells. Before DNA extraction, CD4+ and CD8+ T cells were sorted with FACS or magnetic beads. The paper's findings and limits, for the study overall: Patients and healthy controls showed no significant difference in CD8+ Simpson's diversity (P=0.060). Fewer than 30 CD8+ CDR3 sequences were found in both patients and controls but appeared to be highly expressed in patients and within the immunodominant clones of the patients.

Trimming removed 6 bases from V and 5 bases from J; the gene matches leave 13 bases unexplained. The germline V gene (reference sequence) yields DFQATT for CDR1 and SNEGSKA for CDR2. From the cysteine through the phenylalanine, the CDR3 covers 15 amino acids. Only CDR3 DNA remains: 45 bases, in frame from the first base. TCR beta VDJ combination and CDR3 sequence profiling used genomic DNA as the template. TCR repertoire sequencing was run on an Illumina HiSeq 2000. The published analysis was carried out like this. Repertoire assessment relied on Simpson's diversity index, CDR3 size and DJ length profiles, and TRBV/TRBJ rearrangement plots. The immunodominant clone was defined as the most abundant DNA sequence in deep sequencing data. CDR3 amino acid sequences were screened for sharing across subjects and compared with published repertoires and the VDJdb database. TCRdb passed the public sequencing reads through fastp at Q25 and MiXCR, retaining productive beta sequences. Every distinct CDR3 protein forms one entry, paired with its most common genes and DNA. These V and J calls are TCRdb output, not the study's own analysis. The sample profile shows hundreds of thousands of distinct CDR3 sequences; 65% to 80% of them were found once. The ten top clones hold 4% of the sample.

This sequence uses TRBV20-1 and TRBJ2-1, and 7 junctional nucleotides match TRBD1. This sequence originates from a human donor in good health, serving as a control. Material: sorted CD4+, CD8+, or CD8+CD57+ T cells (not recorded which) from PBMCs. The CDR3 protein: CSAPDTQGFNNEQFF. The nucleotide sequence reads TGCAGTGCCCCTGACACACAGGGGTTCAACAATGAGCAGTTCTTC.